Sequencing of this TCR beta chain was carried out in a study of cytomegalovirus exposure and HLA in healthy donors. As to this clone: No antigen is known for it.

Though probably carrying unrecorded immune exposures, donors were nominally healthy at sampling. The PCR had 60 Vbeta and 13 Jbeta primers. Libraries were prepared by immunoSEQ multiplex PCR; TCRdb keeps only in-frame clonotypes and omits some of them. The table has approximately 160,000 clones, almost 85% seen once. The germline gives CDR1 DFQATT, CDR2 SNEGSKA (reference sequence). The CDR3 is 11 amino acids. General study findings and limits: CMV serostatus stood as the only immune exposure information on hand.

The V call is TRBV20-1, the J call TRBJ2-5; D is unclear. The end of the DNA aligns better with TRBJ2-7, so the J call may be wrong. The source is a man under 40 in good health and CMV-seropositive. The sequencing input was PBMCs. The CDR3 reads CSVSSSYEQYF. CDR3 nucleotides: TGCAGTGTTTCGTCCTCCTACGAGCAGTACTTC.